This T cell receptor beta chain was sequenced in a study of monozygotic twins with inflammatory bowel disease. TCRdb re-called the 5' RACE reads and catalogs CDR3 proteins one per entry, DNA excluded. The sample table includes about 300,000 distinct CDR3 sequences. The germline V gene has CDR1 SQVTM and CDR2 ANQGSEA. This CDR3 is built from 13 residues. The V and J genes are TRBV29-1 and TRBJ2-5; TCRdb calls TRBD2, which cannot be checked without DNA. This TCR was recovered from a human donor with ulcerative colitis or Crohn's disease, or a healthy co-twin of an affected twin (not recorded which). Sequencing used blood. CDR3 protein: CSVVRRGIETQYF. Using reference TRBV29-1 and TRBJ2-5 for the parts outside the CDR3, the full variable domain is SAVISQKPSRDICQRGTSLTIQCQVDSQVTMMFWYRQQPGQSLTLIATANQGSEATYESGFVIDKFPISRPNLTFSTLTVSNMSPEDSSIYLCSVVRRGIETQYFGPGTRLLVL.